A selection of T cell receptor beta chains follows, all from one sample in a study of vaccination and CD4 T cells after COVID-19. These receptors have no identified antigens. One entry per CDR3 protein results from TCRdb running MiXCR on the PCR reads. The sample lists around 10,000 distinct CDR3 sequences; about 30% were seen once. What was sequenced was cultured CD4+ T cells from blood. All receptors come from a human donor with COVID-19. Both conserved end residues are part of each CDR3. D genes are given only for firm matches. A clone size is listed for some rows: how often the clone was seen (once, few, many), or a class if it is expanded.

>TRBV7-9|.|.|TRBJ1-2
CASSRDYLVSRTF
TGTGCCAGCAGTCGTGACTACCTAGTATCTCGCACCTTC
>TRBV20-1|.|few|TRBJ2-5
CSAGPGASQETQYF
TGCAGTGCCGGACCAGGGGCATCCCAAGAGACCCAGTACTTC
>TRBV7-2|.|few|TRBJ2-3
CASSRGTDTQYF
TGTGCCAGCAGCCGTGGAACAGATACGCAGTATTTT
>TRBV27|.|few|TRBJ2-1
CASSFARNEQFF
TGTGCCAGCAGTTTTGCGAGAAATGAGCAGTTCTTC
>TRBV7-2|.|.|TRBJ2-7
CASSRRTLTRSGEQYF
TGTGCCAGCAGCCGCCGCACCTTGACTAGGTCGGGCGAGCAGTACTTC
>TRBV23-1|TRBD1|.|TRBJ2-6
CASSQGSPIQGEGANVLTF
TGCGCCAGCAGTCAAGGCAGCCCCATCCAGGGGGAAGGGGCCAACGTCCTGACTTTC
>TRBV30|.|few|TRBJ1-1
CAWSVQPGTEAFF
TGTGCCTGGAGTGTACAGCCCGGGACTGAAGCTTTCTTT
>TRBV28|TRBD1|once|TRBJ2-7
CASSRTGGIYEQYF
TGTGCCAGCAGTAGGACAGGGGGCATATACGAGCAGTACTTC
>TRBV20-1|.|medium-sized|TRBJ1-2
CSAPRQPGDYGYTF
TGCAGTGCTCCACGTCAGCCAGGAGACTATGGCTACACCTTC
>TRBV11-2|TRBD2|medium-sized|TRBJ2-5
CASSPTGGQETQYF
TGTGCCAGCAGCCCGACGGGAGGGCAAGAGACCCAGTACTTC
>TRBV28|.|.|TRBJ2-7
CASSPRGGYVHEQYF
TGTGCCAGCAGTCCCAGGGGGGGTTACGTGCACGAGCAGTACTTC
>TRBV10-3|.|few|TRBJ1-1
CAITDRNTEAFF
TGTGCCATCACGGACAGGAACACTGAAGCTTTCTTT
>TRBV20-1|TRBD2|few|TRBJ2-3
CSARDPTSGGPATQYF
TGCAGTGCTAGAGACCCGACTAGCGGGGGCCCCGCAACGCAGTATTTT
>TRBV2|.|few|TRBJ2-5
CASGRDSQETQYF
TGTGCCAGCGGCAGGGACTCTCAAGAGACCCAGTACTTC
>TRBV7-3|.|.|TRBJ1-5
CASSQDRNQPQHF
TGTGCCAGCAGCCAGGACAGAAATCAGCCCCAGCATTTT
>TRBV12-3/TRBV12-4|TRBD1|.|TRBJ1-6
CASSSGTGGSSPLHF
TGTGCCAGCAGTTCGGGGACAGGGGGAAGTTCACCCCTCCACTTT
>TRBV24-1|TRBD2|.|TRBJ2-1
CATSVGGLGSYNEQFF
TGTGCCACCAGTGTTGGAGGACTAGGCTCCTACAATGAGCAGTTCTTC
>TRBV7-9|.|medium-sized|TRBJ2-3
CASSLTSRSGASTDTQYF
TGTGCCAGCAGCTTAACATCTCGGTCAGGTGCGAGCACAGATACGCAGTATTTT
>TRBV7-3|TRBD2|few|TRBJ2-1
CASSLVGSGGNNEQFF
TGTGCCAGCAGCTTAGTAGGTAGCGGGGGAAACAATGAGCAGTTCTTC
>TRBV5-4|.|.|TRBJ2-3
CASSFAGPTDTQYF
TGTGCCAGCAGCTTTGCCGGACCCACAGATACGCAGTATTTT
>TRBV20-1|.|few|TRBJ1-3
CSAVVVSGNTIYF
TGCAGTGCTGTGGTGGTCTCTGGAAACACCATATATTTT
>TRBV11-2|.|.|TRBJ2-1
CASSARVASSYNEQFF
TGTGCCAGCAGCGCACGGGTCGCGAGCTCCTACAATGAGCAGTTCTTC
>TRBV6-4|.|.|TRBJ2-7
CASRTYEQYF
TGTGCCAGCAGAACCTACGAGCAGTACTTC
>TRBV28|TRBD1|few|TRBJ1-2
CASRLTGFYYGYTF
TGTGCCAGCAGGTTGACAGGGTTTTACTATGGCTACACCTTC
>TRBV7-3|TRBD1|once|TRBJ2-1
CASSFDRANEQFF
TGTGCCAGCAGCTTCGACAGGGCCAATGAGCAGTTCTTC
>TRBV20-1|.|medium-sized|TRBJ1-6
CSARGGGSLHF
TGCAGTGCTAGAGGAGGGGGATCCCTCCACTTT
>TRBV7-9|TRBD2|.|TRBJ2-5
CASSLLDSGYQETQYF
TGTGCCAGCAGCTTGTTAGATAGCGGGTACCAAGAGACCCAGTACTTC
>TRBV20-1|TRBD2|medium-sized|TRBJ2-1
CSARDQGLAGIGQFF
TGCAGTGCTAGAGATCAAGGACTAGCGGGGATAGGGCAGTTCTTC
>TRBV20-1|.|few|TRBJ2-5
CSARPSETQYF
TGCAGTGCTAGGCCTTCTGAGACCCAGTACTTC
>TRBV30|.|few|TRBJ1-1
CAWTIVNTEAFF
TGTGCCTGGACCATCGTGAACACTGAAGCTTTCTTT
>TRBV20-1|.|.|TRBJ2-1
CSAAKRAGDRDEQFF
TGCAGTGCTGCCAAAAGAGCGGGGGACAGGGATGAGCAGTTCTTC
>TRBV5-4|.|few|TRBJ1-1
CASTPGKGRINTEAFF
TGTGCCAGCACCCCGGGTAAAGGGCGGATAAACACTGAAGCTTTCTTT
>TRBV2|.|.|TRBJ1-6
CASSTGSHNSPLHF
TGTGCCAGCAGTACAGGGTCGCATAATTCACCCCTCCACTTT
>TRBV28|TRBD1|.|TRBJ2-7
CASSTGTGGFYEQYF
TGTGCCAGCAGTACCGGGACAGGGGGATTTTACGAGCAGTACTTC
>TRBV5-6|TRBD2|.|TRBJ2-2
CASSGRGGATGELFF
TGTGCCAGCAGCGGCCGGGGGGGAGCGACCGGGGAGCTGTTTTTT